Listed below are T cell receptor beta chains from one sample, sequenced in a study of blood T cell repertoires in COVID-19. TCRdb's copy holds only in-frame clones and misses some; the assay was immunoSEQ multiplex PCR. The sample includes about 270,000 clones, more than 75% of them seen just once. Sequenced sample: PBMCs or T cells enriched from blood (not recorded which). These receptors originate from a woman aged 18-35 years who had recovered from COVID-19. Both conserved end residues are part of each CDR3. The order of the fields is CDR3 length, V gene, J gene, D gene, clone size, CDR3 DNA, CDR3 protein. D genes are given only for firm matches. Clone size is shown for a subset of rows, as once, few, many or a class of expanded clone.

18,TRBV5-5,TRBJ2-7,-,-,TGTGCCAGCAGCTCCCCAGGGGACGCGTCATACTACTCCTACGAGCAGTACTTC,CASSSPGDASYYSYEQYF
15,TRBV4-1,TRBJ2-1,TRBD2,-,TGCGCCAGCCCTCCCGGGGCTAGCGGGAGACGGGAGCAGTTCTTC,CASPPGASGRREQFF
16,TRBV18,TRBJ2-1,-,-,TGTGCCAGCTCCCTTTCGGGACATAAGTTGGCCCGTGAGCAGTTCTTC,CASSLSGHKLAREQFF
15,TRBV15,TRBJ2-7,TRBD1,-,TGTGCCACCAGCAGAGGTACAGGGGGAGGCTACGAGCAGTACTTC,CATSRGTGGGYEQYF
15,TRBV30,TRBJ2-3,TRBD2,-,TGTGCCTGGAGCGGTACTAGCGGGGGGCCGGGGACGCAGTATTTT,CAWSGTSGGPGTQYF
18,TRBV4-3,TRBJ2-2,TRBD1,-,TGCGCCAGCAGCCAAGATGGATCACGCACAGGGGGCACCGGGGAGCTGTTTTTT,CASSQDGSRTGGTGELFF
15,TRBV6-2/TRBV6-3,TRBJ1-2,-,-,TGTGCCAGCAGTTACTCGGGCAGGACTAACTATGGCTACACCTTC,CASSYSGRTNYGYTF
14,TRBV7-6,TRBJ2-5,-,once,TGTGCCAGCAGCTTGGGGCTAGACCAAGAGACCCAGTACTTC,CASSLGLDQETQYF
15,TRBV19,TRBJ1-2,TRBD1,-,TGTGCCAGTAGTCTCGAGGGGACAGGGAACTATGGCTACACCTTC,CASSLEGTGNYGYTF
13,TRBV5-5,TRBJ1-4,TRBD1,-,TGTGCCAGCAGCGACAGGGCGGGGGAAAAACTGTTTTTT,CASSDRAGEKLFF
19,TRBV21-1,TRBJ1-2,-,-,TGTGCCAGCAGCAAAGCGTGGGTAATTCGGACACTGACTAACTATGGCTACACCTTC,CASSKAWVIRTLTNYGYTF
15,TRBV2,TRBJ2-7,TRBD2,-,TGTGCCAGCAGTGAAGGACTAGCGGGAACCACCGAGCAGTACTTC,CASSEGLAGTTEQYF
12,TRBV10-1,TRBJ1-1,-,-,TGCGCCAGCAGTGACCAGAACACTGAAGCTTTCTTT,CASSDQNTEAFF
15,TRBV19,TRBJ2-2,TRBD2,-,TGTGCCAGTAGTATCAGCGGGAGGGTTGGCGGGGAGCTGTTTTTT,CASSISGRVGGELFF
16,TRBV2,TRBJ2-3,TRBD2,-,TGTGCCAGCAGTGAAGCTAGCGGGGGGGCGAGAGATACGCAGTATTTT,CASSEASGGARDTQYF
14,TRBV9,TRBJ1-2,-,-,TGTGCCAGCAGCGTAGAGGGCAGGGCCTATGGCTACACCTTC,CASSVEGRAYGYTF
15,TRBV5-1,TRBJ2-1,TRBD1,-,TGCGCCAGCAGCCCTTCACAGGGGGGACGAGATGAGCAGTTCTTC,CASSPSQGGRDEQFF
12,TRBV12-3/TRBV12-4,TRBJ1-1,-,-,TGTGCCAGCAGCTACTACGTCACTGAAGCTTTCTTT,CASSYYVTEAFF
14,TRBV3-1/TRBV3-2,TRBJ1-1,-,few,TGTGCCAGCAGCCAGATAGGGGGGAACACTGAAGCTTTCTTT,CASSQIGGNTEAFF
16,TRBV7-2,TRBJ2-4,TRBD1,-,TGTGCCAGCAGGCCAACAGGGGGCGAAGCCAAAAACATTCAGTACTTC,CASRPTGGEAKNIQYF
15,TRBV7-9,TRBJ2-5,TRBD2,-,TGTGCCAGCAGCTTATCTAGCGGGGGGGCGAAGACCCAGTACTTC,CASSLSSGGAKTQYF
17,TRBV9,TRBJ2-7,-,-,TGTGCCAGCAGCCCAGGAGGACAGACCCCATTCTTGAGCGAGCAGTACTTC,CASSPGGQTPFLSEQYF
16,TRBV15,TRBJ1-2,-,-,TGTGCCACCAGCAGAGCCCTTGGACAGTCCAACTATGGCTACACCTTC,CATSRALGQSNYGYTF
14,TRBV11-3,TRBJ1-2,-,-,TGTGCCAGCAGCTTAAACAGGGCGAACTATGGCTACACCTTC,CASSLNRANYGYTF
15,TRBV15,TRBJ1-1,-,-,TGTGCCACCAGCAGAGGCGGGGGGATGAACACTGAAGCTTTCTTT,CATSRGGGMNTEAFF
15,TRBV14,TRBJ2-7,TRBD1,-,TGTGCCAGCAGCCATGACGGGACAGGGAGCTACGAGCAGTACTTC,CASSHDGTGSYEQYF
13,TRBV4-1,TRBJ1-5,TRBD1,-,TGCGCCAGCAGTACGGGACAGCTCCAGCCCCAGCATTTT,CASSTGQLQPQHF
12,TRBV6-5,TRBJ2-5,-,-,TGTGCCAGCAGTTCACAGCAAGAGACCCAGTACTTC,CASSSQQETQYF
17,TRBV15,TRBJ2-3,TRBD1,-,TGTGCCACCAGCAGAACTTTTCCGGGACAGCGCACAGATACGCAGTATTTT,CATSRTFPGQRTDTQYF
15,TRBV6-5,TRBJ2-7,TRBD2,-,TGTGCCAGCAGGACCGGGACTAGCGGGAACTACGAGCAGTACTTC,CASRTGTSGNYEQYF
15,TRBV19,TRBJ1-5,-,-,TGTGCCAGTAGTGTGACTGTTTATAGCAATCAGCCCCAGCATTTT,CASSVTVYSNQPQHF
15,TRBV5-4,TRBJ2-7,TRBD1,-,TGTGCCAGCAGCTTGGCAGGACAGGGAACCTACGAGCAGTACTTC,CASSLAGQGTYEQYF
15,TRBV10-1,TRBJ2-7,TRBD2,-,TGCGCCAGCAGTGAAGGACTAGCGCCTTCCTACGAGCAGTACTTC,CASSEGLAPSYEQYF
14,TRBV20-1,TRBJ2-7,TRBD2,-,TGCAGTGCTAGTTTGGCGGGAGAGTCCTACGAGCAGTACTTC,CSASLAGESYEQYF
11,TRBV20-1,TRBJ2-3,-,-,TGCAGTGGGAGTGTCACAGATACGCAGTATTTT,CSGSVTDTQYF
16,TRBV11-2,TRBJ1-4,-,-,TGTGCCAGCAGCTTAAGCAGTGGCAGGGTTAATGAAAAACTGTTTTTT,CASSLSSGRVNEKLFF
16,TRBV28,TRBJ1-6,-,-,TGTGCCAGCAGCCTATACGGGAGCTCCTATAATTCACCCCTCCACTTT,CASSLYGSSYNSPLHF
15,TRBV5-1,TRBJ2-3,TRBD1,-,TGCGCCAGCAGTCGGGGACAGGGAAGCACAGATACGCAGTATTTT,CASSRGQGSTDTQYF
14,TRBV25-1,TRBJ2-2,-,-,TGTGCCAGCAGAAAAGACAGCAACACCGGGGAGCTGTTTTTT,CASRKDSNTGELFF
18,TRBV4-3,TRBJ2-3,TRBD2,-,TGCGCCAGCAGCCAAGGGGTAGCGGGGGGACGACGCACAGATACGCAGTATTTT,CASSQGVAGGRRTDTQYF
14,TRBV7-9,TRBJ2-1,TRBD2,-,TGTGCCAGCAGCGGATGGAGCGGGAGTGGAGAGCAGTTCTTC,CASSGWSGSGEQFF
14,TRBV6-5,TRBJ2-7,TRBD1,-,TGTGCCAGCAGGCGGGACAGGTGGGTGGACGAGCAGTACTTC,CASRRDRWVDEQYF
11,TRBV20-1,TRBJ2-2,-,-,TGCAGTGCTAGAGGACAGGGGGAGCTGTTTTTT,CSARGQGELFF
16,TRBV5-6,TRBJ2-7,TRBD2,-,TGTGCCAGCAGCTTGGGGCGGCGGGAGAATCAGAACGAGCAGTACTTC,CASSLGRRENQNEQYF
15,TRBV28,TRBJ1-2,TRBD1,once,TGTGCCAGCCATAGACCGGGACAGGTTAACTATGGCTACACCTTC,CASHRPGQVNYGYTF
16,TRBV19,TRBJ2-7,TRBD1,-,TGTGCCAGTAGTACCGGGAAGGGCAGGGGGCATCGGGAGCAGTACTTC,CASSTGKGRGHREQYF
15,TRBV27,TRBJ1-2,-,-,TGTGCCAGCAGTTTATCCCCGGCCGGGGACTATGGCTACACCTTC,CASSLSPAGDYGYTF
16,TRBV12-5,TRBJ1-2,-,once,TGTGCTAGTGGTTTGGTACTCGGGGGTATTGTAGATGGCTACACCTTC,CASGLVLGGIVDGYTF
15,TRBV4-1,TRBJ1-1,TRBD1,-,TGCGCCAGCAGCCATTTAACAGGGGTGGACACTGAAGCTTTCTTT,CASSHLTGVDTEAFF
15,TRBV10-3,TRBJ1-5,-,-,TGTGCCATCAGTCCCCAGGGCTTGGACAATCAGCCCCAGCATTTT,CAISPQGLDNQPQHF
13,TRBV5-6,TRBJ1-2,TRBD1,-,TGTGCCAGCAGCTTGAGGGACAGTTATGGCTACACCTTC,CASSLRDSYGYTF
14,TRBV29-1,TRBJ2-7,TRBD2,-,TGCAGCGTTGTGTCGGGGGAGGGGCCCTACGAGCAGTACTTC,CSVVSGEGPYEQYF
15,TRBV6-1,TRBJ2-7,TRBD1,-,TGTGCCAGCAGTGAAGCCGGGACAGGGGCCTACGAGCAGTACTTC,CASSEAGTGAYEQYF
16,TRBV5-1,TRBJ2-3,TRBD2,-,TGCGCCAGCAGCTACGGGACTAGCGGGAGCACAGATACGCAGTATTTT,CASSYGTSGSTDTQYF